A selection of T cell receptor beta chains follows, all from one sample in a study of beta chain features in type 1 diabetes. TCRdb keeps only in-frame clones here, not all; method: immunoSEQ multiplex PCR. This sample has about 930,000 clones, with roughly a sixth found just once. The material sequenced was naive CD4+ T cells from blood. The receptors come from a woman aged 18 to 35 in good health. Each CDR3 is given with its conserved first and last residue. D genes are given only for firm matches. Clone size is shown for a subset of rows, as once, few, many or a class of expanded clone.

v_gene	j_gene	abundance	d_gene	CDR3nt	CDR3aa
TRBV6-5	TRBJ2-1	NA	NA	TGTGCCAGCAGTTACGGGGACTGGGCTACCTACAATGAGCAGTTCTTC	CASSYGDWATYNEQFF
TRBV20-1	TRBJ2-1	NA	NA	TGCAGTGCTGATACACTAGTTCGACAGTTCTTC	CSADTLVRQFF
TRBV5-1	TRBJ2-5	few	NA	TGCGCCAGCAGCTTGTCGGGGGATCAAGAGACCCAGTACTTC	CASSLSGDQETQYF
TRBV7-2	TRBJ2-3	few	TRBD1	TGTGCCAGCAGCTTAGTGGGTGGTGGGACAGGGTTATCGTACACGCAGTATTTT	CASSLVGGGTGLSYTQYF
TRBV29-1	TRBJ2-5	few	NA	TGCAGCGTTGCCCGAGTTCTTCAAGAGACCCAGTACTTC	CSVARVLQETQYF
TRBV19	TRBJ2-1	few	TRBD2	TGTGCCAGTAGTCTCCGACTAGCGGGAGTTCACAATGAGCAGTTCTTC	CASSLRLAGVHNEQFF
TRBV4-3	TRBJ1-1	NA	NA	TGCGCCAGCAGCCGAGGGACGGTCATGAACACTGAAGCTTTCTTT	CASSRGTVMNTEAFF
TRBV29-1	TRBJ2-5	NA	TRBD1	TGCAGCGTTGGGGCAGGGGGCGCGGAGACCCAGTACTTC	CSVGAGGAETQYF
TRBV11-2	TRBJ2-7	NA	NA	TGTGCCAGCAGGGCCCAAGGGGGTCGGTACGAGCAGTACTTC	CASRAQGGRYEQYF
TRBV28	TRBJ1-1	NA	NA	TGTGCCAGCAGTTTGCGGCTCGACACTGAAGCTTTCTTT	CASSLRLDTEAFF
TRBV4-1	TRBJ2-1	few	NA	TGCGCCAGCAGCCGAGGCTCGGCCGATGAGCAGTTCTTC	CASSRGSADEQFF
TRBV5-1	TRBJ2-1	NA	TRBD2	TGCGCCAGCAGCTTGGTTAGCGGGAGTCTCTATGAGCAGTTCTTC	CASSLVSGSLYEQFF
TRBV5-1	TRBJ1-1	NA	NA	TGCGCCAGCAGCTTGTCGTTAAACACTGAAGCTTTCTTT	CASSLSLNTEAFF
TRBV5-8	TRBJ1-2	NA	TRBD1	TGTGCCAGCAGCCTGGGACAGCCGAATGGCTACACCTTC	CASSLGQPNGYTF
TRBV11-2	TRBJ2-1	few	TRBD2	TGTGCCAGCAGCTTTGGGACTAATCTCAATGAGCAGTTCTTC	CASSFGTNLNEQFF
TRBV29-1	TRBJ2-3	NA	NA	TGCAGCGCCGAGAGCCAGTTAAGCGATACGCAGTATTTT	CSAESQLSDTQYF
TRBV27	TRBJ2-1	few	NA	TGTGCCAGCAGTTTATCGTCGGTAATCACCTACAATGAGCAGTTCTTC	CASSLSSVITYNEQFF
TRBV10-3	TRBJ2-5	few	TRBD1	TGTGCCATCAGTGAGTCCGGACAGGCCAAGAGAACCCAGTACTTC	CAISESGQAKRTQYF
TRBV19	TRBJ2-4	few	TRBD1	TGTGCCAGTAGCCGACAGGGTTTAAACATTCAGTACTTC	CASSRQGLNIQYF
TRBV5-1	TRBJ2-3	NA	TRBD2	TGCGCCAGCAGCCGGACTAGCGGGAGGGATTACGATACGCAGTATTTT	CASSRTSGRDYDTQYF
TRBV11-2	TRBJ2-2	NA	NA	TGTGCCAGCAGCCCCCGGACGGACACCGGGGAGCTGTTTTTT	CASSPRTDTGELFF
TRBV5-4	TRBJ2-7	NA	TRBD1	TGTGCCAGCAGCTTAGGGCAGGGGGCCCCCTTGGGGAACGAGCAGTACTTC	CASSLGQGAPLGNEQYF
TRBV28	TRBJ2-7	NA	TRBD1	TGTGCCAGCAGGGCTACAGGGGGAAGCTACGAGCAGTACTTC	CASRATGGSYEQYF
TRBV14	TRBJ2-1	many	NA	TGTGCCAGCAGCCGGCTTTCTTTTGAGCAGTTCTTC	CASSRLSFEQFF
TRBV4-2	TRBJ1-4	few	NA	TGTGCCAGCAGCCAAGTCGGAGACACATCCAGGAAAGAAAAACTGTTTTTT	CASSQVGDTSRKEKLFF
TRBV5-1	TRBJ2-1	few	NA	TGCGCCAGCAGCTTGGCGGGCGTTTATGAGCAGTTCTTC	CASSLAGVYEQFF
TRBV7-2	TRBJ1-2	NA	NA	TGTGCCAGCAGCCGGTCCGCGGACAGCACTTACTATGGCTACACCTTC	CASSRSADSTYYGYTF
TRBV15	TRBJ1-2	few	NA	TGTGCCACCAGTGCAAGGACGCCAGCTAACTATGGCTACACCTTC	CATSARTPANYGYTF
TRBV27	TRBJ2-5	few	NA	TGTGCCAGCAGTTCGGGGACCTGGGAGACCCAGTACTTC	CASSSGTWETQYF